This T cell receptor (beta chain) was obtained from a study of blood T cell repertoires in COVID-19. Clones were read by immunoSEQ multiplex PCR, and TCRdb kept only the in-frame ones, dropping some. Found here are around 450,000 clones, around 89% of them singletons; the top ten hold 4.3%. The junction had 9 bases not matched to a gene; V was cut back by 5 bases and J by 4 bases. The CDR3 loop spans 15 amino acids. CDR1 is MDHEN, CDR2 SYDVKM, per germline. The sample taken for sequencing was peripheral blood. The sequence was obtained from a woman in her 30s with acute or convalescent COVID-19. The chain links TRBV28 to TRBJ1-2; 8 bases are shared with TRBD1. CDR3 amino acids: CASSLNRDRSYGYTF. The CDR3 DNA sequence: TGTGCCAGCAGTCTGAACAGGGACAGGAGCTATGGCTACACCTTC.